Listed below are T cell receptor beta chains from one sample, sequenced in a study of cytomegalovirus exposure and HLA in healthy donors. Assay: immunoSEQ multiplex PCR; the TCRdb copy retains only in-frame clones and omits some. The sample lists approximately 170,000 clones; 85% were seen once. Sequencing was performed on PBMCs. The receptors shown here come from a man aged 18-30 years in good health and CMV-seropositive. Each CDR3 is given with its conserved first and last residue. A D gene is named only where the DNA matches it firmly. For some rows the clone size is stated as once, few or many, or as a class when expanded; others skip it.

clone_size: -
v_call: TRBV14
j_call: TRBJ2-7
d_call: -
cdr3_aa: CASSRCGQLDLAEAYEQYF
cdr3_nt: TGTGCCAGCAGCCGATGTGGACAGTTAGACCTAGCGGAAGCCTACGAGCAGTACTTC

clone_size: -
v_call: TRBV6-1
j_call: TRBJ2-5
d_call: TRBD1
cdr3_aa: CASSEGQGAGETQYF
cdr3_nt: TGTGCCAGCAGTGAAGGACAGGGGGCTGGAGAGACCCAGTACTTC

clone_size: -
v_call: TRBV6-6
j_call: TRBJ2-3
d_call: -
cdr3_aa: CASSYEGDTDTQYF
cdr3_nt: TGTGCCAGCAGTTACGAAGGGGACACAGATACGCAGTATTTT

clone_size: -
v_call: TRBV7-9
j_call: TRBJ2-5
d_call: TRBD2
cdr3_aa: CASSSGGHQETQYF
cdr3_nt: TGTGCCAGCAGCTCGGGAGGACACCAAGAGACCCAGTACTTC

clone_size: -
v_call: TRBV9
j_call: TRBJ2-1
d_call: TRBD2
cdr3_aa: CASSPRSGTSGRPYEDEQFF
cdr3_nt: TGTGCCAGCAGCCCCCGTTCAGGGACTAGCGGGAGGCCCTACGAGGATGAGCAGTTCTTC

clone_size: once
v_call: TRBV28
j_call: TRBJ2-1
d_call: TRBD2
cdr3_aa: CASSLSSGAQFF
cdr3_nt: TGTGCCAGCAGTTTATCAAGCGGGGCGCAGTTCTTC

clone_size: -
v_call: TRBV4-1
j_call: TRBJ2-1
d_call: -
cdr3_aa: CASCPWIGGGPDNEQFF
cdr3_nt: TGCGCCAGCTGTCCCTGGATTGGGGGGGGGCCGGACAATGAGCAGTTCTTC

clone_size: once
v_call: TRBV9
j_call: TRBJ2-7
d_call: -
cdr3_aa: CASSVGPGVEQYF
cdr3_nt: TGTGCCAGCAGCGTAGGACCGGGAGTCGAGCAGTACTTC

clone_size: -
v_call: TRBV18
j_call: TRBJ2-7
d_call: -
cdr3_aa: CASSPRREEQYF
cdr3_nt: TGTGCCAGCTCACCACGGAGGGAAGAGCAGTACTTC

clone_size: -
v_call: TRBV28
j_call: TRBJ1-5
d_call: TRBD1
cdr3_aa: CASSFLTGGANQPQHF
cdr3_nt: TGTGCCAGCAGTTTCCTTACAGGGGGCGCGAATCAGCCCCAGCATTTT

clone_size: -
v_call: TRBV30
j_call: TRBJ1-1
d_call: TRBD1
cdr3_aa: CAWSRPGGRRTEAFF
cdr3_nt: TGTGCCTGGAGTAGGCCAGGGGGAAGAAGGACTGAAGCTTTCTTT

clone_size: once
v_call: TRBV9
j_call: TRBJ2-3
d_call: TRBD1
cdr3_aa: CASSVDRGLTDTQYF
cdr3_nt: TGTGCCAGCAGCGTAGACAGGGGTTTGACAGATACGCAGTATTTT

clone_size: once
v_call: TRBV10-3
j_call: TRBJ1-2
d_call: -
cdr3_aa: CAISDKPSRGADYGYTF
cdr3_nt: TGTGCCATCAGTGATAAACCATCTCGGGGTGCGGACTATGGCTACACCTTC

clone_size: -
v_call: TRBV6-5
j_call: TRBJ1-2
d_call: -
cdr3_aa: CASGPRVEGYTF
cdr3_nt: TGTGCCAGCGGACCCAGGGTGGAAGGCTACACCTTC

clone_size: -
v_call: TRBV2
j_call: TRBJ2-3
d_call: TRBD1
cdr3_aa: CASANLGQFTDTQYF
cdr3_nt: TGTGCCAGCGCTAACCTGGGACAGTTCACAGATACGCAGTATTTT

clone_size: -
v_call: TRBV2
j_call: TRBJ1-2
d_call: -
cdr3_aa: CASSDGGATGFGYTF
cdr3_nt: TGTGCCAGCAGTGATGGAGGGGCGACGGGCTTTGGCTACACCTTC

clone_size: many
v_call: TRBV9
j_call: TRBJ2-2
d_call: -
cdr3_aa: CASSQNTGELFF
cdr3_nt: TGTGCCAGCAGCCAAAATACCGGGGAGCTGTTTTTT

clone_size: -
v_call: TRBV28
j_call: TRBJ2-7
d_call: TRBD2
cdr3_aa: CASSPLSGTYEQYF
cdr3_nt: TGTGCCAGCAGCCCGCTTAGCGGGACCTACGAGCAGTACTTC

clone_size: -
v_call: TRBV19
j_call: TRBJ2-1
d_call: TRBD2
cdr3_aa: CASSSGGSSYNEQFF
cdr3_nt: TGTGCCAGTAGCTCGGGGGGGAGCTCCTACAATGAGCAGTTCTTC

clone_size: -
v_call: TRBV29-1
j_call: TRBJ2-7
d_call: TRBD2
cdr3_aa: CSGTSGESYEQYF
cdr3_nt: TGCAGCGGCACTAGCGGGGAGTCCTACGAGCAGTACTTC

clone_size: -
v_call: TRBV7-9
j_call: TRBJ1-2
d_call: TRBD1
cdr3_aa: CASSPGQAYGYTF
cdr3_nt: TGTGCCAGCAGCCCAGGACAGGCCTATGGCTACACCTTC

clone_size: -
v_call: TRBV30
j_call: TRBJ2-7
d_call: -
cdr3_aa: CAWSAGTLTYEQYF
cdr3_nt: TGTGCCTGGAGTGCCGGGACTTTAACCTACGAGCAGTACTTC

clone_size: -
v_call: TRBV5-4
j_call: TRBJ2-1
d_call: TRBD2
cdr3_aa: CASSYYLAGAVYNEQFF
cdr3_nt: TGTGCCAGCAGTTATTACTTAGCGGGGGCCGTCTACAATGAGCAGTTCTTC

clone_size: -
v_call: TRBV5-4
j_call: TRBJ1-1
d_call: -
cdr3_aa: CASSLEGTRNTEAFF
cdr3_nt: TGTGCCAGCAGCTTGGAAGGGACACGGAACACTGAAGCTTTCTTT

clone_size: -
v_call: TRBV15
j_call: TRBJ1-2
d_call: TRBD1
cdr3_aa: CATSRDRGAPLGGYTF
cdr3_nt: TGTGCCACCAGCAGGGACAGGGGGGCCCCATTAGGGGGCTACACCTTC

clone_size: -
v_call: TRBV28
j_call: TRBJ2-7
d_call: -
cdr3_aa: CASSSPDSYEQYF
cdr3_nt: TGTGCCAGCAGTTCACCAGATTCCTACGAGCAGTACTTC

clone_size: once
v_call: TRBV5-1
j_call: TRBJ1-4
d_call: TRBD1
cdr3_aa: CASSPDRVGEKLFF
cdr3_nt: TGCGCCAGCAGCCCGGACAGGGTGGGGGAAAAACTGTTTTTT

clone_size: few
v_call: TRBV5-1
j_call: TRBJ2-2
d_call: -
cdr3_aa: CASSSPGLRPGELFF
cdr3_nt: TGCGCCAGCAGCTCGCCGGGACTCCGCCCCGGGGAGCTGTTTTTT

clone_size: -
v_call: TRBV7-9
j_call: TRBJ2-4
d_call: -
cdr3_aa: CASSFGLGGGNIQYF
cdr3_nt: TGTGCCAGCAGCTTTGGACTTGGGGGAGGAAACATTCAGTACTTC

clone_size: -
v_call: TRBV9
j_call: TRBJ2-2
d_call: -
cdr3_aa: CASKMGESTGELFF
cdr3_nt: TGTGCCAGCAAAATGGGAGAAAGCACCGGGGAGCTGTTTTTT

clone_size: -
v_call: TRBV27
j_call: TRBJ2-7
d_call: -
cdr3_aa: CASSSRRLGRFSYEQYF
cdr3_nt: TGTGCCAGCAGTTCCCGGCGGTTGGGGAGGTTCTCCTACGAGCAGTACTTC

clone_size: -
v_call: TRBV4-1
j_call: TRBJ2-1
d_call: -
cdr3_aa: CASSHLGGSSYNEQFF
cdr3_nt: TGCGCCAGCAGCCACCTAGGAGGGAGCTCCTACAATGAGCAGTTCTTC

clone_size: -
v_call: TRBV5-1
j_call: TRBJ1-4
d_call: TRBD1
cdr3_aa: CASSGQGPATNEKLFF
cdr3_nt: TGCGCCAGCAGCGGACAGGGTCCTGCAACTAATGAAAAACTGTTTTTT

clone_size: once
v_call: TRBV30
j_call: TRBJ2-7
d_call: -
cdr3_aa: CAWGTGTAPYEQYF
cdr3_nt: TGTGCCTGGGGTACAGGGACCGCACCATACGAGCAGTACTTC

clone_size: few
v_call: TRBV5-1
j_call: TRBJ2-7
d_call: TRBD2
cdr3_aa: CASSLAVRGLADYEQYF
cdr3_nt: TGCGCCAGCAGCTTGGCAGTGCGTGGACTAGCAGACTACGAGCAGTACTTC

clone_size: -
v_call: TRBV4-2
j_call: TRBJ2-7
d_call: TRBD2
cdr3_aa: CASSPTSGAAYEQYF
cdr3_nt: TGTGCCAGCAGCCCCACTAGCGGGGCAGCCTACGAGCAGTACTTC

clone_size: -
v_call: TRBV7-9
j_call: TRBJ2-7
d_call: TRBD2
cdr3_aa: CASSLDTSEDEQYF
cdr3_nt: TGTGCCAGCAGCTTAGACACTAGCGAGGACGAGCAGTACTTC

clone_size: -
v_call: TRBV18
j_call: TRBJ2-3
d_call: -
cdr3_aa: CASSPEITDTQYF
cdr3_nt: TGTGCCAGCTCACCAGAGATCACAGATACGCAGTATTTT

clone_size: few
v_call: TRBV9
j_call: TRBJ2-2
d_call: TRBD2
cdr3_aa: CASSDTSGNTGELFF
cdr3_nt: TGTGCCAGCAGCGATACTAGCGGGAACACCGGGGAGCTGTTTTTT

clone_size: -
v_call: TRBV2
j_call: TRBJ2-7
d_call: -
cdr3_aa: CASSEGWGDEQYF
cdr3_nt: TGTGCCAGCAGTGAGGGATGGGGGGACGAGCAGTACTTC

clone_size: -
v_call: TRBV7-2
j_call: TRBJ2-7
d_call: TRBD2
cdr3_aa: CASSPTSGSGYEQYF
cdr3_nt: TGTGCCAGCAGCCCAACTAGCGGGAGTGGATACGAGCAGTACTTC

clone_size: -
v_call: TRBV27
j_call: TRBJ2-2
d_call: -
cdr3_aa: CASSFGTANTGELFF
cdr3_nt: TGTGCCAGCAGTTTTGGCACCGCGAACACCGGGGAGCTGTTTTTT

clone_size: -
v_call: TRBV2
j_call: TRBJ2-2
d_call: TRBD2
cdr3_aa: CASRYSGSGELFF
cdr3_nt: TGTGCCAGCAGATATAGCGGGTCCGGGGAGCTGTTTTTT

clone_size: -
v_call: TRBV9
j_call: TRBJ1-5
d_call: TRBD1
cdr3_aa: CASSVEIDRVSNQPQHF
cdr3_nt: TGTGCCAGCAGCGTAGAAATCGACAGGGTAAGCAATCAGCCCCAGCATTTT

clone_size: -
v_call: TRBV11-2
j_call: TRBJ2-5
d_call: -
cdr3_aa: CASSPRQRETQYF
cdr3_nt: TGTGCCAGCAGCCCCCGACAGAGGGAGACCCAGTACTTC

clone_size: -
v_call: TRBV5-1
j_call: TRBJ2-3
d_call: TRBD2
cdr3_aa: CASSQGLAGADTQYF
cdr3_nt: TGCGCCAGCAGCCAGGGACTAGCGGGAGCAGATACGCAGTATTTT

clone_size: -
v_call: TRBV6-5
j_call: TRBJ1-3
d_call: -
cdr3_aa: CASSYGGGRGNTIYF
cdr3_nt: TGTGCCAGCAGTTACGGGGGGGGGCGAGGAAACACCATATATTTT

clone_size: -
v_call: TRBV13
j_call: TRBJ2-1
d_call: -
cdr3_aa: CASSFDFAGTYNEQFF
cdr3_nt: TGTGCCAGCAGCTTTGATTTTGCGGGGACCTACAATGAGCAGTTCTTC

clone_size: -
v_call: TRBV5-1
j_call: TRBJ2-1
d_call: TRBD2
cdr3_aa: CASSFSSGRWDEQFF
cdr3_nt: TGCGCCAGCAGTTTTTCTAGCGGGAGGTGGGATGAGCAGTTCTTC

clone_size: -
v_call: TRBV5-1
j_call: TRBJ2-1
d_call: -
cdr3_aa: CASSLQGPYNEQFF
cdr3_nt: TGCGCCAGCAGCTTGCAGGGCCCCTACAATGAGCAGTTCTTC

clone_size: -
v_call: TRBV30
j_call: TRBJ1-5
d_call: TRBD1
cdr3_aa: CAWSVLGQGYQPQHF
cdr3_nt: TGTGCCTGGAGTGTACTGGGACAGGGTTATCAGCCCCAGCATTTT

clone_size: once
v_call: TRBV7-9
j_call: TRBJ2-2
d_call: TRBD1
cdr3_aa: CASSSDRGRTGELFF
cdr3_nt: TGTGCCAGCAGCTCGGACAGGGGTCGCACCGGGGAGCTGTTTTTT

clone_size: -
v_call: TRBV7-9
j_call: TRBJ2-3
d_call: TRBD2
cdr3_aa: CASSLGPGTSYTDTQYF
cdr3_nt: TGTGCCAGCAGCTTAGGTCCCGGGACTAGCTACACAGATACGCAGTATTTT

clone_size: -
v_call: TRBV27
j_call: TRBJ2-1
d_call: -
cdr3_aa: CASSLASSAYNEQFF
cdr3_nt: TGTGCCAGCAGTTTGGCTAGCAGCGCCTACAATGAGCAGTTCTTC

clone_size: -
v_call: TRBV30
j_call: TRBJ2-7
d_call: TRBD1
cdr3_aa: CAWIGQALAPSSYEQYF
cdr3_nt: TGTGCCTGGATCGGACAGGCCTTAGCCCCAAGCTCCTACGAGCAGTACTTC